This TCR beta chain was identified during a study of T cells in women clearing cervical HPV infection. The wider study: Blood came at first lesion visit for cases, post-clearance for controls.

In regard to this clone: Its target is unknown. The read halts 3 residues ahead of the CDR3 end, with the missing end drawn from the germline J gene.

Germline CDR1 is SQVTM and CDR2 is ANQGSEA. V lost 2 bases and J lost 2, with 9 bases in between. This CDR3 spans 13 amino acids. Study-wide points: Timing of associations relative to infection is unclear; T-cell subsets were not isolated.

Clones were read by immunoSEQ multiplex PCR, and TCRdb kept only the in-frame ones, dropping some. This sample's table reports about 22,000 clones. The TCR originated in a woman between 18 and 70 years old with a cervical HPV16 infection that either progressed to CIN3+ or cleared (not recorded which). Sequencing was done on a sample of blood buffy coat. This chain links TRBV29-1 with TRBJ2-5; TRBD1 is a possible D gene (5 bases). Partial CDR3 DNA: TGCAGCGTTGAACAACAGGCGCAAGAGACC. Residues: CSVEQQAQET. The whole CDR3 protein reads CSVEQQAQETQYF.